This T cell receptor (beta chain) emerged from a study of blood T cell repertoires in COVID-19. This CDR3 spans 13 amino acids. The germline CDR1 and CDR2 sequences are SGDLS and YYNGEE. Between the trimmed V and J ends, which lost 0 bases and 6 bases, there was a span of 6 bases. Original processing notes: Researchers report that nucleated cell counts were estimated from reference gene primer amplification. The assay was immunoSEQ multiplex PCR, and TCRdb's table has in-frame clones only and misses some. D and trimming come from the DNA, and the V and J calls and clone size come from that table. In the table there are 100,000 to 150,000 clones, about 88% of which are singletons.

The receptor comes from a woman of 80 years or more with acute or convalescent COVID-19. Sequenced sample: peripheral blood. The chain is built from TRBV9 and TRBJ2-2, with D unclear. In nucleotides, the CDR3 is TGTGCCAGCAGCGTAGGGCCTCCCGGGGAGCTGTTTTTT. Translating it yields CASSVGPPGELFF.